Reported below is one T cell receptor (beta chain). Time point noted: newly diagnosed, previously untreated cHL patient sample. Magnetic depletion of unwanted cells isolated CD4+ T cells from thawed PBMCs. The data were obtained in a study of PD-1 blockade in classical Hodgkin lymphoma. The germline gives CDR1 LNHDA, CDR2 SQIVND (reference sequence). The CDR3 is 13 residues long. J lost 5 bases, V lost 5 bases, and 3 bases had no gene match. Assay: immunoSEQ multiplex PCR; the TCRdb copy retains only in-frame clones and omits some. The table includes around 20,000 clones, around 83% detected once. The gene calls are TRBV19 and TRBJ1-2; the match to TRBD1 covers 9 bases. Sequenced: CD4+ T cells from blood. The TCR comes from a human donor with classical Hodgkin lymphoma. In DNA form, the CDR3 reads TGTGCCAGTAGTTGGACAGGGGTATATGGCTACACCTTC. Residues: CASSWTGVYGYTF.